The 28 T cell receptor beta chains reported below all come from one sample, sequenced in a study of T cell responses to AZD1222 COVID-19 vaccine. Repertoires were generated with immunoSEQ multiplex PCR, while TCRdb's copy carries only in-frame clones and drops some. Found here are about 72,000 clones, around 87% of them singletons; the top ten hold about 25%. Sequenced material: peripheral blood, taken on day 0 of AZD1222 vaccination. The receptor source for this set is an adult in good health.

This CDR3 reads CASSENFRLAGFYNEQFF. As DNA, the CDR3 is TGTGCCAGCAGTGAAAACTTTCGCCTGGCGGGGTTCTACAATGAGCAGTTCTTC. The chain couples TRBV2 to TRBJ2-1; the D gene is possibly TRBD2 (6 bases). Per the germline V gene, CDR1 is SNHLY and CDR2 is FYNNEI. The CDR3 contains 18 residues. Trimming took 2 bases from V and 3 from J, leaving 20 bases between them. The whole variable domain, filled in from reference TRBV2 and TRBJ2-1, reads EPEVTQTPSHQVTQMGQEVILRCVPISNHLYFYWYRQILGQKVEFLVSFYNNEISEKSEIFDDQFSVERPDGSNFTLKIRSTKLEDSAMYFCASSENFRLAGFYNEQFFGPGTRLTVL.

The sample holds a few counts of this clone. The rearrangement joins TRBV2 to TRBJ2-5; 10 nucleotides line up with TRBD1. CDR1 SNHLY and CDR2 FYNNEI come from the germline V gene. The V gene end was trimmed by 3 bases and the J gene end by 1 base; junction bases not matched to a gene: 8. CDR3 length: 17 residues. The CDR3 loop is CASSEGRGQGFQETQYF. For the CDR3, the DNA is TGTGCCAGCAGTGAGGGCCGGGGACAGGGGTTCCAAGAGACCCAGTACTTC. The whole variable domain, remainder taken from reference TRBV2 and TRBJ2-5, is EPEVTQTPSHQVTQMGQEVILRCVPISNHLYFYWYRQILGQKVEFLVSFYNNEISEKSEIFDDQFSVERPDGSNFTLKIRSTKLEDSAMYFCASSEGRGQGFQETQYFGPGTRLLVL.

This chain joins TRBV7-8 and TRBJ2-7; tentatively, D is TRBD1 (6 bases). The V and J ends lost 4 bases and 0 bases respectively, with 16 bases between them. The CDR3 contains 16 residues. CDR1 SGHVS and CDR2 FQNEAQ come from the germline V gene. The CDR3 DNA sequence: TGTGCCAGCAGCTCTAAAGTTCCAGGGGACTCCTACGAGCAGTACTTC. Translation gives CASSSKVPGDSYEQYF.

The J gene is TRBJ1-4, the V gene TRBV5-1; 7 bases line up with TRBD1. The CDR3 is 14 residues long. CDR1 and CDR2 from the germline V gene are SGHRS and YFSETQ. J gave up 7 bases and V 0 bases, and 3 bases lay outside the gene matches. CDR3 nucleotide sequence: TGCGCCAGCAGCTTGGGGAACAGGGGTGAAAAACTGTTTTTT. It encodes CASSLGNRGEKLFF. The variable domain in full, with the rest retrieved from reference TRBV5-1 and TRBJ1-4, is KAGVTQTPRYLIKTRGQQVTLSCSPISGHRSVSWYQQTPGQGLQFLFEYFSETQRNKGNFPGRFSGRQFSNSRSEMNVSTLELGDSALYLCASSLGNRGEKLFFGSGTQLSVL.

This clone was detected only once. The chain is built from TRBV15 and TRBJ1-6, with D tentatively TRBD1 (6 bases). Trimming pared 3 bases from V and 7 bases from J, leaving 7 bases between. From germline, CDR1 is LNHNV and CDR2 YYDKDF (reference sequence). CDR3 length: 13 residues. CDR3 sequence: CATSRDRNSPLHF. The CDR3 region has the DNA TGTGCCACCAGCAGGGACAGAAATTCACCCCTCCACTTT.

V and J are TRBV5-1 and TRBJ2-2; TRBD1 is a possible D gene (6 bases). The CDR3 is 14 amino acids. Trimming left V 8 bases short and J 1 base short, with 12 bases between. Per the germline V gene, CDR1 is SGHRS and CDR2 is YFSETQ. The CDR3, as DNA: TGCGCCAGTACCGGGACACTGAACACCGGGGAGCTGTTTTTT. Its translation is CASTGTLNTGELFF.

V gene TRBV7-9 combines with J gene TRBJ1-2, with 9 positions matching TRBD1. The V gene's germline CDR1 is SEHNR and CDR2 FQNEAQ (reference sequence). The ends lost 5 bases at V and 7 bases at J; junction bases unmatched: 11. The CDR3 spans 15 residues. For the CDR3, the DNA is TGTGCCAGCAGCACTATACAGGGGGCGCTGGGTGGCTACACCTTC. It yields the protein CASSTIQGALGGYTF.

The chain recombines TRBV9 with TRBJ2-1, with unresolved D. Trimming pared 3 bases from V and 7 bases from J, leaving 14 bases between. The CDR3 spans 14 residues. Germline V CDR1 and CDR2: SGDLS, YYNGEE. In DNA, the CDR3 is TGTGCCAGCAGCGCTCCTCCCCCCTTGAATGAGCAGTTCTTC. Its protein is CASSAPPPLNEQFF.

The chain employs TRBV12-3 or TRBV12-4 and TRBJ1-1; D gene ambiguous. With 6 bases removed from V and 6 bases from J, the gap between germline ends came to 8 bases. This CDR3 comprises 11 residues. CDR3 DNA: TGTGCCAGCAGGTACAGTGCTGAAGCTTTCTTT. Amino acids: CASRYSAEAFF.

This clone appeared a few times. The chain combines TRBV30 with TRBJ1-5; 12 bases agree with TRBD1. There are 16 residues in the CDR3. With V trimmed by 0 bases and J by 3 bases, 3 bases remained unmatched. Germline V gene data show CDR1 as GTSNPN and CDR2 as SVGIG (reference sequence). CDR3 DNA: TGTGCCTGGAGTGTAGGGGACAGGGGGCCCAATCAGCCCCAGCATTTT. This encodes CAWSVGDRGPNQPQHF. The entire variable domain, with the rest obtained from reference TRBV30 and TRBJ1-5, is as follows: SQTIHQWPATLVQPVGSPLSLECTVEGTSNPNLYWYRQAAGRGLQLLFYSVGIGQISSEVPQNLSASRPQDRQFILSSKKLLLSDSGFYLCAWSVGDRGPNQPQHFGDGTRLSIL.

The chain couples TRBV30 to TRBJ1-1; 10 nucleotides match TRBD1. Trimming took 3 bases from V and 6 from J; bases not matched to a gene: 10. Germline V gene lookup returns CDR1 GTSNPN and CDR2 SVGIG (reference sequence). This CDR3 is 15 amino acids long. As DNA, the CDR3 is TGTGCCTGGAGGTTTAGGGACAGGGGTTTGTCTGAAGCTTTCTTT. Translation: CAWRFRDRGLSEAFF.

CDR3 region: CASSLGDQETQYF. The DNA for the CDR3 is TGTGCCAGCAGCCTGGGGGACCAAGAGACCCAGTACTTC. The chain is built from TRBV7-7 and TRBJ2-5; D might be TRBD1 or TRBD2, each matching 5 bases. The V gene lost 5 bases and the J gene lost 0 bases, with 7 bases spanning the gap. The CDR3 has 13 amino acids. Germline V lookup: CDR1 SSHAT, CDR2 FNYEAQ (reference sequence). The full variable domain, its missing parts supplied by reference TRBV7-7 and TRBJ2-5, is GAGVSQSPRYKVTKRGQDVTLRCDPISSHATLYWYQQALGQGPEFLTYFNYEAQPDKSGLPSDRFSAERPEGSISTLTIQRTEQRDSAMYRCASSLGDQETQYFGPGTRLLVL.

The CDR3 region is CASSLFHRSSRISPYGYTF. CDR3 sequence (DNA): TGTGCCAGCAGCTTATTCCATCGATCGAGCCGGATATCCCCCTATGGCTACACCTTC. The chain combines TRBV5-8 with TRBJ1-2; D unresolved. This CDR3 is built from 19 residues. V was cut by 2 bases and J by 4 bases, with 27 bases left in between. Germline V gene sequence: CDR1 SGHTS, CDR2 YDEGEE.

This clone was recorded once. The genes are TRBV5-6 and TRBJ1-2; 8 positions agree with TRBD1. Germline V gene lookup returns CDR1 SGHDT and CDR2 YYEEEE. CDR3 size: 16 residues. The J segment lost 5 bases and the V segment lost 0 bases, leaving 9 bases of the junction unmatched. In DNA, the CDR3 is TGTGCCAGCAGCTTGGCTGGACAGGGAGGACTTTATGGCTACACCTTC. Residues: CASSLAGQGGLYGYTF.

The gene calls are TRBV10-3 and TRBJ2-4; weak D call: TRBD1 (7 bases). Looked up from germline, CDR1 is ENHRY and CDR2 is SYGVKD. Trimming took 0 bases from V and 2 from J, leaving 14 bases between them. The CDR3 spans 17 residues. The CDR3 region is CAISESNPGGTKNIQYF. CDR3 nucleotides: TGTGCCATCAGTGAGTCGAACCCAGGGGGGACCAAAAACATTCAGTACTTC.

This chain uses TRBV6-1 with TRBJ1-4; D gene unclear. Germline lookup yields CDR1 MNHNS and CDR2 SASEGT. V gave up 2 bases and J gave up 5 bases, with 9 bases separating them. The CDR3 covers 14 residues. In DNA, the CDR3 is TGTGCCAGCAGTGAACGGCAGAAAAATGAAAAACTGTTTTTT. Residues: CASSERQKNEKLFF.

The CDR3 DNA reads TGTGCCAGCAGGCTTATGGCCAGTAACTATGGCTACACCTTC. This sequence encodes CASRLMASNYGYTF. The genes are TRBV3-1 (or the pseudogene TRBV3-2) and TRBJ1-2; no definite D call. Trimming took off 6 bases at V and 1 base at J, with 12 bases between the two ends. The CDR3 sequence is 14 residues long. Germline V gene lookup returns CDR1 LGHDT and CDR2 YNNKEL (reference sequence).

The chain uses TRBV2 and TRBJ2-2; no clear D. The CDR3 has 14 amino acids. Trimming removed 7 bases at V and 5 bases at J, with 14 bases between. Per the germline V gene, CDR1 is SNHLY and CDR2 is FYNNEI. The CDR3 spells CASIRSPKTGELFF. CDR3 bases: TGTGCCAGCATTAGGAGTCCCAAGACCGGGGAGCTGTTTTTT. Full variable domain (remainder filled in from reference TRBV2 and TRBJ2-2): EPEVTQTPSHQVTQMGQEVILRCVPISNHLYFYWYRQILGQKVEFLVSFYNNEISEKSEIFDDQFSVERPDGSNFTLKIRSTKLEDSAMYFCASIRSPKTGELFFGEGSRLTVL.

V usage is TRBV19 and J usage is TRBJ1-1; 9 bases match TRBD1. Looked up from germline, CDR1 is LNHDA and CDR2 is SQIVND (reference sequence). Trimming removed 2 bases from V and 11 bases from J; junction bases left unmatched: 6. This CDR3 spans 13 amino acids. The CDR3 DNA follows: TGTGCCAGTAGTATACGGGACAGGGTTGGCGCTTTCTTT. Translation gives CASSIRDRVGAFF.

Here the CDR3 reads CASSLKGDYEQYF. In DNA, the CDR3 is TGTGCCAGCAGTTTGAAAGGGGACTACGAGCAGTACTTC. The V gene is TRBV27, the J gene TRBJ2-7; maybe TRBD1 (5 bases). Germline assignment: CDR1 MNHEY and CDR2 SMNVEV (reference sequence). V lost 3 bases and J lost 3, with 9 bases in between. The CDR3 is made up of 13 amino acids.

Points on this clone: In the same sample, other DNA sequences code for this CDR3. The chain couples TRBV11-3 to TRBJ2-2, with D possibly being TRBD1 or TRBD2 (5 bases each). Germline V gene data show CDR1 as SGHNT and CDR2 as YENEEA. This CDR3 region has 13 residues. The V end lost 5 bases, the J end lost 6 bases, and 10 bases lay between the germline ends. The CDR3 loop is CASSLGVSGELFF. CDR3 sequence (DNA): TGTGCCAGCAGCCTGGGGGTTTCCGGGGAGCTGTTTTTT.

The J gene is TRBJ1-6, the V gene TRBV19, with D unclear. The CDR3 extends over 15 amino acids. The germline V gene encodes CDR1 LNHDA and CDR2 SQIVND (reference sequence). V lost 6 bases and J 0 bases, leaving 9 bases between the germline ends. Here the CDR3 reads CASSRSGSYNSPLHF. The DNA for the CDR3 is TGTGCCAGTAGCCGATCGGGCTCCTATAATTCACCCCTCCACTTT.

The chain employs TRBV19 and TRBJ1-5; TRBD1 matches 10 bases. Trimming took 8 bases from V and 4 from J; bases not matched to a gene: 2. CDR3 length: 13 amino acids. Germline CDR1 and CDR2: LNHDA and SQIVND (reference sequence). In DNA form, the CDR3 reads TGTGCCAGTGCGGGACAGGGGAATCAGCCCCAGCATTTT. Translated, it gives CASAGQGNQPQHF.

The chain employs TRBV6-5 and TRBJ2-7, with D perhaps matching TRBD1 (5 bases). CDR1 is MNHEY, CDR2 SVGAGI, per germline. V lost 11 bases and J 2 bases, leaving 16 bases between the germline ends. The CDR3 extends over 13 amino acids. CDR3 nucleotides: TGTGCCTCAACTTCGGACACAACCTACGAGCAGTACTTC. Protein: CASTSDTTYEQYF.

This clone appeared a single time. The chain carries TRBV7-8 and TRBJ1-2, with 8 bases identical to TRBD1. Trimming removed 4 bases from V and 6 bases from J; junction bases left unmatched: 10. The length of the CDR3 is 15 residues. Looked up from germline, CDR1 is SGHVS and CDR2 is FQNEAQ. The CDR3 region has the DNA TGTGCCAGCAGCTCTCAGGGGGCCTCCCGGCATGGCTACACCTTC. This codes for CASSSQGASRHGYTF.

This clone was picked up a small number of times. The chain has TRBV19 and TRBJ2-2; a possible D gene is TRBD1 (6 bases). Germline-derived CDR1 and CDR2 are LNHDA and SQIVND (reference sequence). Trimming took off 6 bases at V and 3 bases at J, with 14 bases between the two ends. The CDR3 is made up of 15 amino acids. Here the CDR3 DNA reads TGTGCCAGTAGACCCCCAGGGGTAGACACCGGGGAGCTGTTTTTT. This translates into CASRPPGVDTGELFF.

The gene calls are TRBV30 and TRBJ1-2; 11 bases agree with TRBD1. Trimming cost V 2 bases and J 4 bases; bases outside gene matches: 6. Germline-derived CDR1 and CDR2 are GTSNPN and SVGIG (reference sequence). This CDR3 has 15 residues. The CDR3 region is CAWSQPGQGAYGYTF. The CDR3 DNA reads TGTGCCTGGAGTCAACCAGGACAGGGGGCCTATGGCTACACCTTC.

This chain connects TRBV10-3 to TRBJ1-1, with a possible D match to TRBD1 (6 bases). CDR1 and CDR2 from the germline V gene are ENHRY and SYGVKD. The CDR3 has 13 amino acids. Between the trimmed V and J ends, which lost 6 bases and 0 bases, there was a span of 8 bases. Here the CDR3 DNA reads TGTGCCATCAGCGGGGGCATGAACACTGAAGCTTTCTTT. Encoded protein: CAISGGMNTEAFF.